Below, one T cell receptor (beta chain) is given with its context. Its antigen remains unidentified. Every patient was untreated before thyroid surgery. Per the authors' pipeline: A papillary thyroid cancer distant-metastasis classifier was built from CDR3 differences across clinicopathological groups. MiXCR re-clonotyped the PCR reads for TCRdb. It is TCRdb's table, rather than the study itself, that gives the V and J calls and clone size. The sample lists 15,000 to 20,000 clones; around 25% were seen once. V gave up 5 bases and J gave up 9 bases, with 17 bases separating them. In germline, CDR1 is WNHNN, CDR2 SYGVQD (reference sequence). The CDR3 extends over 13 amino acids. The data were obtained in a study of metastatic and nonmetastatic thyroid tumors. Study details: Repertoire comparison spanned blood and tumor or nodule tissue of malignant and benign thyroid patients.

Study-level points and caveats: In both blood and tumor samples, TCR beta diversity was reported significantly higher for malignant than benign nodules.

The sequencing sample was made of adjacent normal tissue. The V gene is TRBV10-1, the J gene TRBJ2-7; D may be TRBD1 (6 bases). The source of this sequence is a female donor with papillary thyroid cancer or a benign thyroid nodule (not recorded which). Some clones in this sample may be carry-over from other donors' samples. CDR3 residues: CASSYQGFDGQYF. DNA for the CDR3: TGCGCCAGCAGTTACCAGGGGTTCGACGGGCAGTACTTC.